The source of this T cell receptor (beta chain) is a study of spatial heterogeneity in lung cancer. CDR3 length: 13 amino acids. The germline V gene encodes CDR1 MDHEN and CDR2 SYDVKM. V was cut by 6 bases and J by 1 base, with 9 bases left in between. This clonotype appeared a few times. The time point was: blood at routine non-recurrence follow-up after resection. Whole RNA, isolated from tumor, nontumor lung or frozen PBMC, was sequenced without prior sorting. TCRdb analysed the 5' RACE reads with MiXCR anew, one entry per CDR3 protein. The sample shows around 110,000 distinct CDR3 sequences, 9% to 15% of them seen only once.

The origin of this receptor is a male donor with early-stage non-small cell lung cancer. The rearrangement links TRBV28 to TRBJ1-1; weak D call: TRBD1 (6 bases). Here the sequenced sample was PBMCs, taken at follow-up. CDR3 sequence reads: CASSGGQNTEAFF. CDR3 nucleotides: TGTGCCAGCAGCGGGGGACAGAACACTGAAGCTTTCTTT.